The source of this TCR beta chain is a study of identifying expanded T cells in peripheral blood. Study conclusions and caveats: Technical replicates showed roughly 1.2 changed clones; approximately 2 weeks about 16; four weeks 19. Across healthy donors, higher total template counts meant significantly greater two-week count variance.

The germline V gene has CDR1 MGHDK and CDR2 SYGVNS. The CDR3 consists of 15 residues. The J segment lost 6 bases and the V segment lost 7 bases, leaving 7 bases of the junction unmatched. With regard to this clone: The antigen remains unidentified.

Assay: immunoSEQ multiplex PCR; the TCRdb copy retains only in-frame clones and omits some. The table has under 130,000 clones, around 89% seen once; the top ten hold over 15%. The sequence was obtained from a person aged 18-70 years in good health. The chain links TRBV25-1 to TRBJ2-2; 11 nucleotides line up with TRBD1. The sequenced sample consisted of blood. The CDR3 spells CASNERTGGSGELFF. CDR3 coding DNA: TGTGCCAGCAATGAGAGGACAGGGGGCTCCGGGGAGCTGTTTTTT.